Described below is a single T cell receptor (beta chain) sequence and its context. As yet, its antigen is unknown. This sample was included in a study of cytomegalovirus exposure and HLA in healthy donors. Findings of the study overall: Investigators reported about 160 TCR beta chains as tied to cytomegalovirus. The likely explanation for a cluster of highly shared sequence variants was sequencing artifact. Later on, a genetic analysis was performed. It linked a missense variant in DCLRE1C with V- and J-gene trimming of TCR beta. Owing to their indistinguishability, certain V segments, notably TRBV6-2 and TRBV6-3, were excluded.

This CDR3 is 14 amino acids long. V was pared by 4 bases and J by 6 bases, with 12 bases between. Germline-derived CDR1 and CDR2 are SGHAT and FQDESV (reference sequence). PCR primers comprised 60 Vbeta and 13 Jbeta primers. Method: immunoSEQ multiplex PCR; TCRdb's copy keeps in-frame clones and lacks some. The sample includes about 97,000 clones, around 60% of them seen just once. This TCR was recovered from a human donor in good health. The source material was PBMCs. V is TRBV11-1 and J is TRBJ2-2, with D possibly matching TRBD2 (6 bases). CDR3 amino acids: CASSSWEAPGELFF. CDR3 sequence (DNA): TGTGCCAGCAGCTCGTGGGAGGCCCCCGGGGAGCTGTTTTTT. The full variable domain, its missing parts supplied by reference TRBV11-1 and TRBJ2-2, is EAEVAQSPRYKITEKSQAVAFWCDPISGHATLYWYRQILGQGPELLVQFQDESVVDDSQLPKDRFSAERLKGVDSTLKIQPAELGDSAMYLCASSSWEAPGELFFGEGSRLTVL.